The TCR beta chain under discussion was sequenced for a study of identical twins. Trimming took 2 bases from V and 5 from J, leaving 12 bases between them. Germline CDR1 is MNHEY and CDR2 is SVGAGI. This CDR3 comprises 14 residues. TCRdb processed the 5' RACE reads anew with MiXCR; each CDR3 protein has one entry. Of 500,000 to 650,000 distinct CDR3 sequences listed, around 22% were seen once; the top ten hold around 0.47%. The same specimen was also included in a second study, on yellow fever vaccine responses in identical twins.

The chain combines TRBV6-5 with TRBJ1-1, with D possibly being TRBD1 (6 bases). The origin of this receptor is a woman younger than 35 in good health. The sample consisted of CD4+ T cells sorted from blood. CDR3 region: CASSYRGLSTEAFF. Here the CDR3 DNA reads TGTGCCAGCAGTTACCGGGGGCTCAGTACTGAAGCTTTCTTT.